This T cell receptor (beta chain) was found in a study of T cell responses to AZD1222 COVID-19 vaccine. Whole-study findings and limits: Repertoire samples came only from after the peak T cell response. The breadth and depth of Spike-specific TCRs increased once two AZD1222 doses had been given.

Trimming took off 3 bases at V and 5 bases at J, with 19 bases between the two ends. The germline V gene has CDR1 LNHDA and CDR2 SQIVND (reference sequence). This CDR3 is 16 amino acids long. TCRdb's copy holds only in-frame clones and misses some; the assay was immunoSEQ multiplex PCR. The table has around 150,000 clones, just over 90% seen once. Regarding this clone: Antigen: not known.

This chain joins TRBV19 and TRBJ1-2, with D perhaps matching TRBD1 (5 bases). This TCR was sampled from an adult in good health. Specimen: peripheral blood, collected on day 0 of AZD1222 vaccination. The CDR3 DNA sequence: TGTGCCAGTAGTATTGGGGCCCAGGTAGGCGGTTATGGCTACACCTTC. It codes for CASSIGAQVGGYGYTF.